Below are 21 T cell receptor beta chains sequenced from a single sample in a study of blood T cell repertoires in COVID-19. Here immunoSEQ multiplex PCR was the method, and the copy in TCRdb shows in-frame clones only, minus some. Of 400,000 to 550,000 clones listed, 70% to 90% were seen once; the top ten hold around 1.8%. The sample consisted of PBMCs or T cells enriched from blood (not recorded which). Receptors were obtained from a woman between 18 and 29 years old with acute COVID-19.

At least ten counts were recorded for this clone. The V gene is TRBV18, the J gene TRBJ2-5; TRBD1 might be the D (5 bases). V was trimmed by 2 bases and J by 7 bases, leaving 11 bases between them. CDR1 is KGHSH, CDR2 LQKENI, per germline. This CDR3 is built from 13 residues. The CDR3 spells CASSPDLTGTQYF. The CDR3 bases are TGTGCCAGCTCACCAGACCTAACAGGGACCCAGTACTTC.

This CDR3 is CASSLAGGDGYTF. The CDR3 DNA is TGTGCCAGCAGTTTAGCAGGGGGCGACGGCTACACCTTC. The chain carries TRBV28 and TRBJ1-2, with 8 bases matching TRBD1. The CDR3 consists of 13 residues. Germline assignment: CDR1 MDHEN and CDR2 SYDVKM. Germline trimming cut 2 bases from V and 8 bases from J; bases unmatched to any gene: 4.

V and J are TRBV6-5 and TRBJ2-3; TRBD2 agrees at 13 bases. V was clipped by 5 bases and J by 3 bases; unmatched bases: 2. Germline V gene lookup returns CDR1 MNHEY and CDR2 SVGAGI. The CDR3 runs 15 residues. The DNA for the CDR3 is TGTGCCAGCAGTCTACTAGCGGGGGGGACAGATACGCAGTATTTT. Amino acids: CASSLLAGGTDTQYF.

Only one count was recorded for this clone. The chain couples TRBV3-1 (or the pseudogene TRBV3-2) to TRBJ1-4; 7 bases are shared with TRBD1. The CDR3 totals 15 residues. Germline CDR1 and CDR2: LGHDT and YNNKEL (reference sequence). V lost 3 bases and J lost 8; bases outside the gene matches: 9. The CDR3 DNA sequence: TGTGCCAGCAGCCAGAGGACAGGAGGTAGCGAAAAACTGTTTTTT. Protein: CASSQRTGGSEKLFF.

The rearrangement joins TRBV19 to TRBJ1-1; no clear D gene. The CDR3 loop spans 14 amino acids. The V end lost 3 bases, the J end lost 5 bases, and 13 bases lay between the germline ends. In germline, CDR1 is LNHDA, CDR2 SQIVND (reference sequence). This CDR3 is CASSMGGVRTEAFF. The CDR3 nucleotides are TGTGCCAGTAGTATGGGAGGAGTTCGGACTGAAGCTTTCTTT. The complete variable domain, with remaining parts taken from reference TRBV19 and TRBJ1-1, reads DGGITQSPKYLFRKEGQNVTLSCEQNLNHDAMYWYRQDPGQGLRLIYYSQIVNDFQKGDIAEGYSVSREKKESFPLTVTSAQKNPTAFYLCASSMGGVRTEAFFGQGTRLTVV.

The chain employs TRBV19 and TRBJ1-5, with 7 bases lining up with TRBD1. There are 14 residues in the CDR3. Trimming cost V 6 bases and J 6 bases; bases outside gene matches: 8. Per the germline V gene, CDR1 is LNHDA and CDR2 is SQIVND (reference sequence). CDR3 nucleotide sequence: TGTGCCAGTAGAAGGACAGGATCCACTCAGCCCCAGCATTTT. Residues: CASRRTGSTQPQHF.

The chain recombines TRBV7-2 with TRBJ1-1; no clear D. The CDR3 sequence is 13 residues long. The V gene lost 5 bases and the J gene lost 3 bases, with 10 bases spanning the gap. Germline loops: CDR1 SGHTA, CDR2 FQGNSA. The CDR3 bases are TGTGCCAGCAGCCGGCGGGGTGACACTGAAGCTTTCTTT. The encoded protein is CASSRRGDTEAFF.

The chain employs TRBV7-2 and TRBJ1-6; D not resolved. The CDR3 extends over 15 amino acids. The V and J ends lost 1 base and 4 bases respectively, with 8 bases between them. CDR1 is SGHTA and CDR2 is FQGNSA in the germline V gene. The CDR3 DNA reads as TGTGCCAGCAGCTTAGGGGGAGGGTATAATTCACCCCTCCACTTT. It codes for CASSLGGGYNSPLHF.

V is TRBV3-1 (or the pseudogene TRBV3-2) and J is TRBJ2-5, with 11 bases lining up with TRBD2. The CDR3 extends over 16 amino acids. V shed 6 bases and J 4 bases; nucleotides not matched to a gene: 10. The germline gives CDR1 LGHDT, CDR2 YNNKEL (reference sequence). This CDR3 is CASSHLAGGGIETQYF. The CDR3 nucleotides read TGTGCCAGCAGTCATCTAGCGGGGGGCGGTATAGAGACCCAGTACTTC.

The CDR3 spells CASSLGGQMNTEAFF. The CDR3 DNA reads as TGCGCCAGCAGCTTGGGTGGCCAGATGAACACTGAAGCTTTCTTT. The chain recombines TRBV5-1 with TRBJ1-1, with D unresolved. V was clipped by 0 bases and J by 0 bases, with 9 bases between them. CDR1 and CDR2 (germline): SGHRS, YFSETQ. The CDR3 length is 15 residues.

A note on this clone: Other DNA variants within this sample encode the same CDR3. The chain carries TRBV7-2 and TRBJ1-2; no reliable D call. CDR1 SGHTA and CDR2 FQGNSA come from the germline V gene. CDR3 size: 13 residues. Trimming left V 5 bases short and J 2 bases short, with 9 bases between. CDR3: CASSPDGNYGYTF. The CDR3 DNA reads as TGTGCCAGCAGCCCCGACGGGAACTATGGCTACACCTTC.

This chain joins TRBV30 and TRBJ2-2; TRBD2 might be the D (6 bases). The CDR3 has 14 residues. Germline CDR1 and CDR2: GTSNPN and SVGIG (reference sequence). Deletions cut 0 bases from V and 4 bases from J, with 9 bases between. In nucleotides, the CDR3 is TGTGCCTGGAGTGTATTGGGGGGCACCGGGGAGCTGTTTTTT. It codes for CAWSVLGGTGELFF. The whole variable domain, remainder taken from reference TRBV30 and TRBJ2-2, is SQTIHQWPATLVQPVGSPLSLECTVEGTSNPNLYWYRQAAGRGLQLLFYSVGIGQISSEVPQNLSASRPQDRQFILSSKKLLLSDSGFYLCAWSVLGGTGELFFGEGSRLTVL.

The chain employs TRBV29-1 and TRBJ2-1; D may be TRBD1 (6 bases). Germline V gene lookup returns CDR1 SQVTM and CDR2 ANQGSEA. The CDR3 is made up of 17 amino acids. V dropped 3 bases and J dropped 4 bases, with 22 bases sitting between them. The CDR3 is CSVEKSRGWGRYNEQFF. The DNA of the CDR3 is TGCAGCGTTGAGAAGAGCAGGGGTTGGGGGCGATACAATGAGCAGTTCTTC.

The genes are TRBV25-1 and TRBJ2-1; D is perhaps TRBD1 (6 bases). Deletions cut 3 bases from V and 6 bases from J, with 21 bases between. Germline CDR1 reads MGHDK; CDR2 reads SYGVNS. The CDR3 runs to 17 residues. CDR3 in amino acids: CASSEFNRDSGGNEQFF. CDR3 nucleotide sequence: TGTGCCAGCAGTGAGTTTAACAGGGATAGTGGGGGCAATGAGCAGTTCTTC. Supplemented by reference TRBV25-1 and TRBJ2-1, the full variable domain reads EADIYQTPRYLVIGTGKKITLECSQTMGHDKMYWYQQDPGMELHLIHYSYGVNSTEKGDLSSESTVSRIRTEHFPLTLESARPSHTSQYLCASSEFNRDSGGNEQFFGPGTRLTVL.

The chain recombines TRBV5-7 with TRBJ2-7; TRBD1 matches at 10 bases. TRBV5-7 qualifies as an ORF whose function is uncertain. V was pared by 4 bases and J by 3 bases, with 10 bases of the junction left unmatched. The CDR3 consists of 16 residues. CDR3 sequence (DNA): TGTGCCAGCAGCCCCCCGACAGGGGGCCCGTTCTACGAGCAGTACTTC. Its translation: CASSPPTGGPFYEQYF.

This sequence joins TRBV30 and TRBJ2-7, with TRBD1 matching over 7 bases. The CDR3 is made up of 15 amino acids. The germline CDR1 and CDR2 sequences are GTSNPN and SVGIG (reference sequence). The J segment lost 1 base and the V segment lost 2 bases, leaving 8 bases of the junction unmatched. In DNA form, the CDR3 reads TGTGCCTGGAGTCCCAGACAGGGTCTGTCCTACGAGCAGTACTTC. Protein: CAWSPRQGLSYEQYF.

CDR3: CASSQAGGRKSNQPQHF. CDR3 DNA sequence: TGTGCCAGCAGCCAGGCAGGGGGGAGAAAAAGCAATCAGCCCCAGCATTTT. The chain links TRBV3-1 (or the pseudogene TRBV3-2) to TRBJ1-5; 7 bases are shared with TRBD1. There are 17 residues in the CDR3. CDR1 is LGHDT and CDR2 is YNNKEL in the germline V gene (reference sequence). J lost 1 base, V lost 3 bases, and 9 bases had no gene match.

The chain carries TRBV4-3 and TRBJ1-3, with D perhaps TRBD1 (5 bases). CDR1 is LGHNA and CDR2 is YSLEER in the germline V gene. Trimming cost V 5 bases and J 0 bases, with 11 bases left between them. The CDR3 totals 15 residues. For the CDR3, the DNA is TGCGCCAGCAGCTACGGACATAACTCTGGAAACACCATATATTTT. Translation gives CASSYGHNSGNTIYF.

This rearrangement joins TRBV10-2 to TRBJ2-1; no clear D gene. CDR1 is WSHSY and CDR2 is SAAADI in the germline V gene. The CDR3 length is 18 residues. Trimming left V 0 bases short and J 2 bases short, with 17 bases between. The CDR3 DNA reads TGCGCCAGCAGTGAGTCCAGGTCACCGTGGGCAACCTACAATGAGCAGTTCTTC. It encodes CASSESRSPWATYNEQFF.

In this sample, this clone turned up a few times. This rearrangement joins TRBV28 to TRBJ1-5, with D unclear. Germline V CDR1 and CDR2: MDHEN, SYDVKM. The CDR3 is 15 amino acids. Trimming cost V 3 bases and J 0 bases, with 9 bases left between them. The CDR3 sequence is CASSFSDISNQPQHF. The CDR3 DNA is TGTGCCAGCAGTTTCTCCGACATTAGCAATCAGCCCCAGCATTTT.

The V call is TRBV7-9, the J call TRBJ2-7; D is perhaps TRBD2 (6 bases). The CDR3 covers 15 residues. Germline loops: CDR1 SEHNR, CDR2 FQNEAQ (reference sequence). V was clipped by 4 bases and J by 6 bases, with 19 bases between them. Here the CDR3 DNA reads TGTGCCAGCAGCTCCCACCCTTTCGGAGGGTCCGAGCAGTACTTC. Its protein is CASSSHPFGGSEQYF.